Following are 21 T cell receptor beta chains from one sample sequenced in a study of T cell responses to AZD1222 COVID-19 vaccine (TCRdb year 2021). Receptors were amplified or captured by the immunoSEQ multiplex PCR assay. Drawn from immuneACCESS, this table holds only the in-frame rearrangements with V and J called that TCRdb kept. Clones are partly lost; checked studies trace under half to an unresolved V gene and leave the rest unexplained. The sample records 120,000 or so clones, roughly 91% of which are singletons. The ten largest clones capture about 4.1% of the sample. Per the publication, the time point label means: baseline before first vaccination. The treatment or condition label here, explained by the study, means: meningococcal conjugate vaccine given as trial control. The sequenced sample was peripheral blood, obtained on day 0 of MenACWY control vaccination. The receptor set was obtained from an adult in good health.

The rearrangement uses TRBV5-4 and TRBJ2-3, with 9 bases identical to TRBD2. CDR1 and CDR2 from the germline V gene are SGHNT and YYREEE (reference sequence). The CDR3 extends over 16 amino acids. Trimming took 4 bases from V and 6 from J; bases not matched to a gene: 12. Here the CDR3 reads CASSPVGGGAGDTQYF. Written as DNA, the CDR3 is TGTGCCAGCAGCCCCGTTGGCGGGGGGGCCGGGGATACGCAGTATTTT.

The chain combines TRBV30 with TRBJ2-5; 7 nucleotides agree with TRBD1. This CDR3 has 15 amino acids. Germline values: CDR1 GTSNPN, CDR2 SVGIG (reference sequence). The trim removed 0 bases at V and 3 bases at J, leaving 7 bases unmatched. CDR3 in DNA: TGTGCCTGGAGTGTGGCAGGGGGTGTAAAAGAGACCCAGTACTTC. Its translation is CAWSVAGGVKETQYF.

This sequence joins TRBV4-1 and TRBJ2-1, with 8 bases that match TRBD1. Looked up from germline, CDR1 is MGHRA and CDR2 is YSYEKL. The V and J ends lost 1 base and 2 bases, in that order; junction bases with no gene match: 1. This CDR3 region has 15 residues. CDR3 coding DNA: TGCGCCAGCAGCCAAGGACAGGGGCCCTACAATGAGCAGTTCTTC. Its protein is CASSQGQGPYNEQFF.

This clone was recorded once. One junction end disagrees with the germline gene, perhaps due to a read error. The genes are TRBV28 and TRBJ2-7; D gene ambiguous. The CDR3 runs 13 residues. Germline V lookup: CDR1 MDHEN, CDR2 SYDVKM. The CDR3 region is CVSSLSRIGEQYF. CDR3 in DNA: TGTGTCAGCAGCTTGTCCCGAATTGGGGAGCAGTACTTC.

This clone has only one observation. The V and J genes are TRBV28 and TRBJ2-7, with TRBD2 matching 8 bases. Germline CDR1 reads MDHEN; CDR2 reads SYDVKM. The V segment lost 5 bases and the J segment 3 bases; nucleotides outside the gene matches: 9. The CDR3 covers 15 residues. The chain's CDR3 is CASSVTTSANYEQYF. The CDR3 DNA reads TGTGCCAGCAGTGTGACGACTAGCGCTAACTACGAGCAGTACTTC.

This sequence joins TRBV28 and TRBJ1-5, with D unresolved. The ends were cut back, 6 bases at V and 1 base at J, with 13 bases in the middle. CDR1 and CDR2 from the germline V gene are MDHEN and SYDVKM. The CDR3 totals 15 residues. CDR3 amino acids: CASSSDWGSNQPQHF. CDR3 nucleotide sequence: TGTGCCAGCAGCTCGGATTGGGGAAGCAATCAGCCCCAGCATTTT. The full variable domain, in which reference TRBV28 and TRBJ1-5 provide the parts outside the CDR3, is DVKVTQSSRYLVKRTGEKVFLECVQDMDHENMFWYRQDPGLGLRLIYFSYDVKMKEKGDIPEGYSVSREKKERFSLILESASTNQTSMYLCASSSDWGSNQPQHFGDGTRLSIL.

V is TRBV10-1 and J is TRBJ2-5; D gene uncertain. Germline V gives CDR1 WNHNN, CDR2 SYGVQD (reference sequence). V dropped 1 base and J dropped 2 bases, with 8 bases sitting between them. The CDR3 is 14 residues long. The chain's CDR3 is CASSEFGRQETQYF. CDR3 in DNA: TGCGCCAGCAGTGAGTTTGGCAGACAAGAGACCCAGTACTTC.

This chain uses TRBV14 with TRBJ2-3; 10 nucleotides align to TRBD1. The trim removed 4 bases at V and 2 bases at J, leaving 6 bases unmatched. The CDR3 is 16 amino acids. Germline CDR1 and CDR2: SGHDN and FVKESK. The CDR3 loop is CASSRSGTGATDTQYF. As DNA, the CDR3 is TGTGCCAGCAGCCGCTCCGGGACAGGGGCCACAGATACGCAGTATTTT.

The genes are TRBV28 and TRBJ2-1; D call uncertain. V was trimmed by 4 bases and J by 10 bases, leaving 14 bases between them. The CDR3 loop spans 13 amino acids. Germline V gene sequence: CDR1 MDHEN, CDR2 SYDVKM. For the CDR3, the DNA is TGTGCCAGCAGTTCCCCCAACTGGCTAGAGCAGTTCTTC. This sequence encodes CASSSPNWLEQFF.

The CDR3 reads CASSSGLAAYEQYF. CDR3 DNA: TGTGCCAGCAGCTCGGGACTAGCGGCCTACGAGCAGTACTTC. This rearrangement joins TRBV7-8 to TRBJ2-7; 11 nucleotides agree with TRBD2. The V and J ends lost 4 bases and 2 bases, in that order; junction bases with no gene match: 1. Per the germline V gene, CDR1 is SGHVS and CDR2 is FQNEAQ. The CDR3 has 14 residues.

The V gene is TRBV28, the J gene TRBJ2-4; D possibly corresponds to TRBD1 (6 bases). The CDR3 loop spans 14 amino acids. Trimming left V 7 bases short and J 4 bases short, with 14 bases between. Germline V gene data show CDR1 as MDHEN and CDR2 as SYDVKM. The CDR3 loop reads CASTPTGRKNIQYF. In nucleotides, the CDR3 is TGTGCCAGCACCCCGACAGGAAGGAAAAACATTCAGTACTTC.

The J gene is TRBJ2-5, the V gene TRBV7-9; TRBD1 matches 8 bases. V lost 4 bases, J lost 5 bases, and 6 bases stayed unmatched. Germline CDR1 is SEHNR and CDR2 is FQNEAQ (reference sequence). This CDR3 contains 14 residues. This CDR3 reads CASSSDRGSETQYF. The CDR3 DNA follows: TGTGCCAGCAGCTCAGACAGGGGATCGGAGACCCAGTACTTC.

This chain links TRBV6-4 with TRBJ2-2, with 16 bases that match TRBD2. Losses at the gene ends were 3 bases for V and 1 base for J; bases not matched to a gene: 8. Germline V gene data show CDR1 as MRHNA and CDR2 as SNTAGT. This CDR3 has 20 residues. The CDR3, as DNA: TGTGCCAGCAGTGAATCCGGGACTAGCGGGGGGGAGATGAACACCGGGGAGCTGTTTTTT. Protein product: CASSESGTSGGEMNTGELFF.

V usage is TRBV7-2 and J usage is TRBJ2-5, with 9 bases lining up with TRBD2. The CDR3 covers 16 residues. Per germline, CDR1 SGHTA and CDR2 FQGNSA. V shed 3 bases and J 3 bases; nucleotides not matched to a gene: 8. The CDR3 sequence: CASSFVGSGGEETQYF. As DNA, the CDR3 is TGTGCCAGCAGCTTTGTTGGTAGCGGGGGCGAAGAGACCCAGTACTTC.

The chain uses TRBV28 and TRBJ1-2, with D uncertain. The CDR3 has 13 residues. Per germline, CDR1 MDHEN and CDR2 SYDVKM. The V end lost 3 bases, the J end lost 3 bases, and 8 bases lay between the germline ends. The CDR3 here is CASSLSRYYGYTF. The CDR3 coding sequence is TGTGCCAGCAGTTTGAGCAGGTACTATGGCTACACCTTC.

V and J are TRBV7-9 and TRBJ2-2; D could derive from TRBD1 or TRBD2 (7 bases each). CDR1 is SEHNR, CDR2 FQNEAQ, per germline (reference sequence). V lost 0 bases and J 6 bases, leaving 17 bases between the germline ends. The CDR3 length is 17 residues. This chain's CDR3 is CASSLAGAGGVPGELFF. The CDR3 DNA sequence: TGTGCCAGCAGCTTAGCGGGCGCAGGGGGGGTCCCCGGGGAGCTGTTTTTT.

V and J are TRBV7-9 and TRBJ2-1; 9 bases are shared with TRBD2. This CDR3 has 19 amino acids. The germline V gene encodes CDR1 SEHNR and CDR2 FQNEAQ (reference sequence). Trimming removed 1 base from V and 0 bases from J; junction bases left unmatched: 10. The CDR3: CASSLDWASGIGSYNEQFF. Here the CDR3 DNA reads TGTGCCAGCAGCTTAGATTGGGCTAGCGGGATCGGCTCCTACAATGAGCAGTTCTTC. Drawing the rest from reference TRBV7-9 and TRBJ2-1, the complete variable domain is DTGVSQNPRHKITKRGQNVTFRCDPISEHNRLYWYRQTLGQGPEFLTYFQNEAQLEKSRLLSDRFSAERPKGSFSTLEIQRTEQGDSAMYLCASSLDWASGIGSYNEQFFGPGTRLTVL.

This clone has just one count. V and J are TRBV6-5 and TRBJ1-5; TRBD1 matches 11 bases. V gave up 4 bases and J gave up 2 bases; unmatched junction bases: 4. The CDR3 has 16 amino acids. CDR1 MNHEY and CDR2 SVGAGI come from the germline V gene. In DNA, the CDR3 is TGTGCCAGCAGTTCCGGGACAGGGGGAGGCAATCAGCCCCAGCATTTT. Translating gives CASSSGTGGGNQPQHF.

Regarding this clone: In the same sample, other DNA sequences code for this CDR3. V and J are TRBV7-6 and TRBJ1-2; D unclear. Between the trimmed V and J ends, which lost 0 bases and 5 bases, there was a span of 7 bases. This CDR3 contains 13 residues. Germline-derived CDR1 and CDR2 are SGHVS and FNYEAQ. The CDR3 sequence: CASSLARGYGYTF. CDR3 coding DNA: TGTGCCAGCAGCTTAGCCAGAGGTTATGGCTACACCTTC.

The rearrangement uses TRBV2 and TRBJ2-6; D not certain. The germline V and J ends were trimmed by 4 bases and 0 bases, with 16 bases remaining between them. This CDR3 contains 18 residues. Germline CDR1 reads SNHLY; CDR2 reads FYNNEI. In DNA, the CDR3 is TGTGCCAGCAGTGTGAAGGTCGCAGCATACTCTGGGGCCAACGTCCTGACTTTC. This encodes CASSVKVAAYSGANVLTF.

The chain joins TRBV29-1 to TRBJ2-4; the D is unclear. Germline CDR1 reads SQVTM; CDR2 reads ANQGSEA. V was shortened by 3 bases and J by 0 bases, with 6 bases between the two germline ends. The CDR3 spans 13 residues. CDR3 bases: TGCAGCGTTGACGGCGGAGCCAAAAACATTCAGTACTTC. Its translation: CSVDGGAKNIQYF.